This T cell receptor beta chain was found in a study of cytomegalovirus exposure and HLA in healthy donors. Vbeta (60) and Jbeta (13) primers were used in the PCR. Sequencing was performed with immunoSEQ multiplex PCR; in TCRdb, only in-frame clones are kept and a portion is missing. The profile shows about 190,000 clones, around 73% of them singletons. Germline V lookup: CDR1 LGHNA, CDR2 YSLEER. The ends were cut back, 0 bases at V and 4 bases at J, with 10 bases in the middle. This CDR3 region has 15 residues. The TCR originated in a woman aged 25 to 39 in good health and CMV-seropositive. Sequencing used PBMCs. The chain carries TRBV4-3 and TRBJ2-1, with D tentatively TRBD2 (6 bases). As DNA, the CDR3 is TGCGCCAGCAGCCAAGATCTTGGGGGGTACAATGAGCAGTTCTTC. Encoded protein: CASSQDLGGYNEQFF.